The 10 T cell receptor beta chains listed next were all sequenced from one sample in a study of T cells in Graves' hyperthyroidism and ophthalmopathy. TCR beta CDR3 sequences were amplified from RNA transcripts. During a first-round RT-PCR of the TCR CDR3, the HTBI primer set was used. Each CDR3 protein is one row after TCRdb ran MiXCR on the multiplex PCR reads. The repertoire holds 500,000 to 750,000 distinct CDR3 sequences, with 35% to 55% as singletons. Sequencing was performed on peripheral blood or thyroid tissue (not recorded which). The receptor set was obtained from a woman under 30 with Graves' hyperthyroidism.

The sample holds many counts of this clonotype. The gene calls are TRBV20-1 and TRBJ1-4; D gene uncertain. The CDR3 runs to 12 residues. Looked up from germline, CDR1 is DFQATT and CDR2 is SNEGSKA (reference sequence). The V end was cut by 1 base, the J end by 7 bases, with 7 bases between. The CDR3 protein is CSARGRFEKLFF. For the CDR3, the DNA is TGCAGTGCTAGAGGACGTTTTGAAAAACTGTTTTTT.

This clonotype was detected ten times or more. The V call is TRBV19, the J call TRBJ2-5, with D perhaps being TRBD1 or TRBD2 (5 bases each). The V gene's germline CDR1 is LNHDA and CDR2 SQIVND (reference sequence). CDR3 length: 14 amino acids. Trimming left V 7 bases short and J 8 bases short, with 20 bases between. CDR3 in amino acids: CASTSGPRADTQYF. The CDR3 DNA reads as TGTGCCAGTACCTCGGGACCCCGGGCCGACACCCAGTACTTC.

The table lists this clonotype with many counts. V and J are TRBV9 and TRBJ2-7, with 8 bases lining up with TRBD2. V gave up 0 bases and J gave up 2 bases; unmatched junction bases: 10. This CDR3 has 17 residues. The V gene's germline CDR1 is SGDLS and CDR2 YYNGEE. The CDR3 loop reads CASSVAPSRGGAYEQYF. DNA of the CDR3: TGTGCCAGCAGCGTAGCCCCGTCCCGGGGGGGGGCCTACGAGCAGTACTTC.

At least ten counts were recorded for this clonotype. The chain joins TRBV20-1 to TRBJ1-5; D not certain. The CDR3 runs 16 residues. Germline values: CDR1 DFQATT, CDR2 SNEGSKA (reference sequence). Trimming took 3 bases from V and 6 from J, leaving 21 bases between them. The CDR3 nucleotides are TGCAGTGCTAGGGAGGATGTTTGGGGATTGGGTCAGCCCCAGCATTTT. Protein: CSAREDVWGLGQPQHF.

V usage is TRBV15 and J usage is TRBJ2-2, with 10 bases aligning to TRBD2. In germline, CDR1 is LNHNV, CDR2 YYDKDF (reference sequence). V shed 1 base, J shed 9 bases, and the junction held 8 bases outside the gene matches. This CDR3 comprises 16 residues. The CDR3 region is CATSRAAGGLGRELFF. The CDR3 DNA reads as TGTGCCACCAGCAGAGCAGCGGGAGGGCTCGGCCGGGAGCTGTTTTTT.

The chain couples TRBV7-2 to TRBJ2-1, with 11 bases fitting TRBD2. Germline CDR1 and CDR2: SGHTA and FQGNSA. V was pared by 4 bases and J by 8 bases, with 7 bases of the junction left unmatched. CDR3 length: 15 residues. CDR3 loop: CASSSLTSGAYEQFF. The CDR3, as DNA: TGTGCCAGCAGCTCCCTGACTAGCGGGGCCTATGAGCAGTTCTTC.

This clonotype came up many times. V and J are TRBV3-1 and TRBJ2-7; the D call may be TRBD1 or TRBD2 (5 bases each). This CDR3 comprises 14 residues. In germline, CDR1 is LGHDT, CDR2 YNNKEL (reference sequence). Trimming shortened V by 5 bases and J by 5 bases, and 16 bases separated the two germline ends. CDR3 coding DNA: TGTGCCAGCAGCGATAGCTGGGACGGACACGAGCAGTACTTC. The encoded protein is CASSDSWDGHEQYF.

In this sample, this clonotype turned up many times. The rearrangement uses TRBV2 and TRBJ1-5; maybe TRBD1 (6 bases). V lost 7 bases, J lost 7 bases, and 14 bases lay in between. CDR3 length: 13 residues. From germline, CDR1 is SNHLY and CDR2 FYNNEI. CDR3 in amino acids: CASTEGGYQPQHF. The CDR3, as DNA: TGTGCCAGCACCGAGGGGGGTTACCAGCCCCAGCATTTT.

This clonotype was recorded a few times. The rearrangement links TRBV2 to TRBJ1-5; 9 bases are shared with TRBD1. V was pared by 7 bases and J by 4 bases, with 5 bases of the junction left unmatched. CDR3 length: 14 residues. The germline V gene has CDR1 SNHLY and CDR2 FYNNEI. CDR3 protein: CASTPGQGNQPQHF. Here the CDR3 DNA reads TGTGCCAGCACCCCGGGACAGGGTAATCAGCCCCAGCATTTT.

The chain links TRBV7-8 to TRBJ2-5, with a tentative D call TRBD2 (5 bases). Germline V lookup: CDR1 SGHVS, CDR2 FQNEAQ. This CDR3 is 11 amino acids long. The CDR3, as DNA: TGTGCTACAAGAGGGCCAGAGACCCAGTACTTC. It translates to CATRGPETQYF.